The T cell receptor beta chain described here comes from a study of blood T cell repertoires in COVID-19. In the study overall: COVID-19 samples, acute and convalescent, were from the United States, Italy and Spain. T cells, B-cell-depleted T cells, or PBMCs supplied cDNA or gDNA.

Germline lookup yields CDR1 LGHDT and CDR2 YNNKEL (reference sequence). CDR3 size: 14 residues. V was cut by 5 bases and J by 9 bases, with 14 bases left in between. The authors' processing: Amplification of reference gene primers was used by the study to estimate nucleated cell counts. Some clones are missing from TCRdb's copy, which holds only in-frame ones; the method was immunoSEQ multiplex PCR. V and J calls plus clone size are reproduced from that table; the DNA served to infer D and trimming. In the table there are under 170,000 clones, roughly 87% of which are singletons. The sample comprised peripheral blood. The TCR was taken from a woman aged 55-70 years with active or convalescent COVID-19. V and J are TRBV3-1 (or the pseudogene TRBV3-2) and TRBJ1-6; possibly TRBD1 for D (6 bases). CDR3 region: CASSVGQLGSPLHF. The CDR3 DNA sequence: TGTGCCAGCAGCGTAGGACAGCTTGGTTCACCCCTCCACTTT.